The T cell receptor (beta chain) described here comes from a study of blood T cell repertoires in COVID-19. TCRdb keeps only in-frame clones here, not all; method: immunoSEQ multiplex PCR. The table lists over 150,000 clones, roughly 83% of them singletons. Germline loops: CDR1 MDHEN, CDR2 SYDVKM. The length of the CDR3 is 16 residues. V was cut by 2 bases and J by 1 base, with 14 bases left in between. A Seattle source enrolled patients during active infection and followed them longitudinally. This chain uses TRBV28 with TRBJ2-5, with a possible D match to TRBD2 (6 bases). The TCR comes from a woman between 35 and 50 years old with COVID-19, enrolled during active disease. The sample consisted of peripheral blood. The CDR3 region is CASSLGGSGFQETQYF. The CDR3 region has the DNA TGTGCCAGCAGTTTAGGGGGAAGCGGGTTCCAAGAGACCCAGTACTTC.